This entry lists 13 T cell receptor beta chains sequenced from one sample in a study of T cell changes during pregnancy in multiple sclerosis. Sequencing used immunoSEQ multiplex PCR; TCRdb keeps in-frame clones, though not all of them. Of approximately 99,000 clones in the sample, around 93% are singletons; the top ten hold roughly 0.99%. The sample was peripheral blood, taken after pregnancy. These receptors were collected from a female donor with multiple sclerosis, enrolled in a pregnancy study.

In this sample, this clone turned up once. The V call is TRBV19, the J call TRBJ2-7; tentatively, D is TRBD2 (6 bases). The V gene's germline CDR1 is LNHDA and CDR2 SQIVND (reference sequence). V dropped 1 base and J dropped 0 bases, with 10 bases sitting between them. This CDR3 is built from 15 residues. The CDR3: CASSIGAGLSYEQYF. The CDR3 nucleotides are TGTGCCAGTAGTATAGGAGCGGGTCTCTCCTACGAGCAGTACTTC.

The chain is built from TRBV28 and TRBJ2-7, with no clear D. CDR3 length: 14 amino acids. CDR1 and CDR2 (germline): MDHEN, SYDVKM. V gave up 6 bases and J gave up 3 bases, with 15 bases separating them. DNA of the CDR3: TGTGCCAGCAGCGTCGGTGGCGGCCTCTACGAGCAGTACTTC. Amino acids: CASSVGGGLYEQYF.

This chain joins TRBV7-2 and TRBJ2-3, with 10 bases fitting TRBD2. V dropped 0 bases and J dropped 4; count of bases not matched to a gene: 7. This CDR3 region has 17 residues. Germline loops: CDR1 SGHTA, CDR2 FQGNSA. CDR3 sequence reads: CASSLAGLAGASDTQYF. The CDR3 DNA reads as TGTGCCAGCAGCTTAGCAGGGCTAGCGGGAGCCTCAGATACGCAGTATTTT.

The gene calls are TRBV4-1 and TRBJ2-1, with D possibly TRBD1 on 5 matching bases. There are 16 residues in the CDR3. Trimming removed 0 bases from V and 1 base from J, with 10 bases in between. CDR1 MGHRA and CDR2 YSYEKL come from the germline V gene. The CDR3 is CASSQERQGSYNEQFF. The DNA of the CDR3 is TGCGCCAGCAGCCAAGAAAGGCAGGGATCCTACAATGAGCAGTTCTTC.

V is TRBV6-6 and J is TRBJ2-3, with D tentatively TRBD1 (6 bases). Germline CDR1 is MNHNY and CDR2 is SVGAGI (reference sequence). V gave up 6 bases and J gave up 6 bases, with 19 bases separating them. There are 15 residues in the CDR3. DNA of the CDR3: TGTGCCAGCAGCCTCCGGGACACGGGAACCGATACGCAGTATTTT. Protein product: CASSLRDTGTDTQYF.

In this sample, this clone turned up once. V and J are TRBV2 and TRBJ2-3; 16 bases line up with TRBD2. The CDR3 is 18 residues long. With V trimmed by 7 bases and J by 1 base, 8 bases remained unmatched. CDR1 SNHLY and CDR2 FYNNEI come from the germline V gene. The CDR3 loop reads CASKTGTSGRARTDTQYF. CDR3 bases: TGTGCCAGCAAAACCGGGACTAGCGGGAGGGCCCGCACAGATACGCAGTATTTT.

The rearrangement links TRBV18 to TRBJ1-1, with D unclear. Germline values: CDR1 KGHSH, CDR2 LQKENI. CDR3 size: 16 residues. V was clipped by 5 bases and J by 4 bases, with 20 bases between them. The CDR3 coding sequence is TGTGCCAGCTCAGTTATTAATTTTTCGCGGGGCACTGAAGCTTTCTTT. The encoded protein is CASSVINFSRGTEAFF.

The V and J genes are TRBV19 and TRBJ1-1; D is uncertain. The germline gives CDR1 LNHDA, CDR2 SQIVND (reference sequence). The CDR3 runs to 15 residues. The V end was cut by 1 base, the J end by 0 bases, with 9 bases between. The CDR3 DNA reads as TGTGCCAGTAGTATAGGAAGCGGCCTGAACACTGAAGCTTTCTTT. Translation: CASSIGSGLNTEAFF.

The chain employs TRBV13 and TRBJ2-7, with TRBD2 identical over 7 bases. V trimming: 0 bases; J trimming: 2 bases; junction bases outside the gene matches: 10. Germline lookup yields CDR1 PRHDT and CDR2 FYEKMQ (reference sequence). CDR3 size: 17 residues. Written as DNA, the CDR3 is TGTGCCAGCAGCTTAGGTCACCGGCGGGAGTTGACCTACGAGCAGTACTTC. Translation gives CASSLGHRRELTYEQYF.

This sequence joins TRBV27 and TRBJ2-1; D unresolved. V was clipped by 3 bases and J by 9 bases, with 15 bases between them. CDR3 length: 14 residues. Looked up from germline, CDR1 is MNHEY and CDR2 is SMNVEV (reference sequence). CDR3 coding DNA: TGTGCCAGCAGTTTGACTCTGATAGCCGGTGAGCAGTTCTTC. Translating it yields CASSLTLIAGEQFF.

The chain carries TRBV28 and TRBJ1-1; a weak D match, TRBD1 (6 bases). V lost 5 bases to trimming and J lost 7 bases, with 14 bases between them. The CDR3 is 13 amino acids. Germline lookup yields CDR1 MDHEN and CDR2 SYDVKM. This CDR3 reads CASSVSEGDEAFF. The CDR3 DNA reads as TGTGCCAGCAGTGTCTCCGAGGGGGATGAAGCTTTCTTT.

The chain has TRBV7-8 and TRBJ2-3, with 16 bases lining up with TRBD2. This CDR3 has 17 amino acids. Germline V CDR1 and CDR2: SGHVS, FQNEAQ. With 1 base clipped from V and 5 bases from J, the junction kept 3 bases outside the gene matches. The CDR3 sequence is CASSLEGLAGGGDTQYF. The CDR3 DNA reads TGTGCCAGCAGCTTAGAGGGACTAGCGGGAGGGGGAGATACGCAGTATTTT. Based on the CDR3 plus reference TRBV7-8 and TRBJ2-3, the full variable domain is GAGVSQSPRYKVAKRGQDVALRCDPISGHVSLFWYQQALGQGPEFLTYFQNEAQLDKSGLPSDRFFAERPEGSVSTLKIQRTQQEDSAVYLCASSLEGLAGGGDTQYFGPGTRLTVL.

V gene TRBV11-2 combines with J gene TRBJ2-1; unclear D gene. CDR1 is SGHAT, CDR2 FQNNGV, per germline. CDR3 length: 13 residues. V lost 1 base, J lost 10 bases, and 11 bases lay in between. The CDR3 DNA reads TGTGCCAGCAGCTTAGGGGCCATACCCGAGCAGTTCTTC. Protein: CASSLGAIPEQFF.